The source of this T cell receptor (beta chain) is a study of beta chain features in type 1 diabetes. The study reverse transcribed the entire isolated RNA, so it sequenced expressed TCRB transcripts. Measured with immunoSEQ multiplex PCR; TCRdb has only the in-frame clones, and not every one. Of about 370,000 clones listed, around 10% are singletons. The CDR3 is 14 residues long. Germline V gene sequence: CDR1 SGHVS, CDR2 FQNEAQ. V lost 7 bases, J lost 2 bases, and 13 bases lay in between. This clone was recorded a few times. Its antigen remains unknown. Overall study results and limits: In all four CD4+ subsets, TCRB CDR3 length was significantly, moderately reduced in type 1 diabetes.

The V and J genes are TRBV7-8 and TRBJ2-3, with a possible D match to TRBD2 (6 bases). What was sequenced was central memory CD4+ T cells from blood. This sequence was found in a man aged 30 to 45 with type 1 diabetes. The DNA of the CDR3 is TGTGCCAGCAAATATAGCGGAAACACAGATACGCAGTATTTT. Its translation is CASKYSGNTDTQYF.